A selection of T cell receptor beta chains follows, all from one sample in a study of blood T cell repertoires in COVID-19. Here immunoSEQ multiplex PCR was the method, and the copy in TCRdb shows in-frame clones only, minus some. The repertoire holds approximately 290,000 clones, with roughly 92% as singletons. The sequencing sample was made of peripheral blood. The receptor set was obtained from a woman younger than 45 with COVID-19, enrolled during active disease. The CDR3 runs from the conserved cysteine through the conserved F or W. D genes are given only for firm matches. Only some rows state a clone size, as once, few, many or a class for expanded clones.

j_call: TRBJ1-2
v_call: TRBV5-8
clone_size: .
d_call: .
cdr3_aa: CASSLGGYGYTF
cdr3_nt: TGTGCCAGCAGCTTGGGAGGCTATGGCTACACCTTC

j_call: TRBJ2-2
v_call: TRBV10-1
clone_size: .
d_call: TRBD2
cdr3_aa: CASSIAGSRFSTGELFF
cdr3_nt: TGCGCCAGCAGCATAGCGGGATCCAGGTTTAGCACCGGGGAGCTGTTTTTT

j_call: TRBJ2-7
v_call: TRBV10-1
clone_size: .
d_call: TRBD1
cdr3_aa: CASSDPGTGNSYEQYF
cdr3_nt: TGCGCCAGCAGTGATCCCGGGACAGGGAATTCCTACGAGCAGTACTTC

j_call: TRBJ2-7
v_call: TRBV14
clone_size: .
d_call: .
cdr3_aa: CASSQGGSPYEQYF
cdr3_nt: TGTGCCAGCAGCCAAGGAGGGAGTCCCTACGAGCAGTACTTC

j_call: TRBJ1-1
v_call: TRBV24-1
clone_size: once
d_call: TRBD1
cdr3_aa: CATSDFNGTGSLIRTEAFF
cdr3_nt: TGTGCCACCAGTGATTTTAACGGGACAGGGTCGTTAATTAGGACTGAAGCTTTCTTT

j_call: TRBJ1-3
v_call: TRBV20-1
clone_size: once
d_call: .
cdr3_aa: CSASAGNSGNTIYF
cdr3_nt: TGCAGTGCCAGTGCGGGGAACTCTGGAAACACCATATATTTT

j_call: TRBJ1-1
v_call: TRBV11-3
clone_size: .
d_call: .
cdr3_aa: CASSVRGGANTEAFF
cdr3_nt: TGTGCCAGCAGCGTGAGAGGGGGGGCGAACACTGAAGCTTTCTTT

j_call: TRBJ1-3
v_call: TRBV18
clone_size: .
d_call: .
cdr3_aa: CASSAGGFGSGNTIYF
cdr3_nt: TGTGCCAGCTCAGCCGGGGGTTTCGGCTCTGGAAACACCATATATTTT

j_call: TRBJ2-5
v_call: TRBV2
clone_size: .
d_call: .
cdr3_aa: CASTLPPRQETQYF
cdr3_nt: TGTGCCAGCACCCTACCACCGCGCCAAGAGACCCAGTACTTC

j_call: TRBJ1-6
v_call: TRBV15
clone_size: .
d_call: .
cdr3_aa: CATSKDGSLESPLHF
cdr3_nt: TGTGCCACCAGCAAAGACGGGAGTTTAGAATCACCCCTCCACTTT

j_call: TRBJ1-2
v_call: TRBV5-5
clone_size: .
d_call: .
cdr3_aa: CASSLGEGRYGYTF
cdr3_nt: TGTGCCAGCAGCTTGGGGGAGGGACGGTATGGCTACACCTTC

j_call: TRBJ1-1
v_call: TRBV11-3
clone_size: few
d_call: .
cdr3_aa: CASSLGPKTEAFF
cdr3_nt: TGTGCCAGCAGCTTAGGGCCAAAGACTGAAGCTTTCTTT

j_call: TRBJ1-2
v_call: TRBV5-4
clone_size: .
d_call: TRBD1
cdr3_aa: CASSPITGVGYTF
cdr3_nt: TGTGCCAGCAGCCCGATAACAGGGGTGGGCTACACCTTC

j_call: TRBJ2-7
v_call: TRBV15
clone_size: .
d_call: TRBD2
cdr3_aa: CATSRSGTSGAGGEQYF
cdr3_nt: TGTGCCACCAGCAGATCCGGGACTAGCGGTGCGGGGGGCGAGCAGTACTTC

j_call: TRBJ1-1
v_call: TRBV5-4
clone_size: .
d_call: TRBD1
cdr3_aa: CASRQGQAMNTEAFF
cdr3_nt: TGTGCCAGCAGGCAGGGACAGGCAATGAACACTGAAGCTTTCTTT

j_call: TRBJ2-7
v_call: TRBV7-9
clone_size: .
d_call: .
cdr3_aa: CASDTGSSSYEQYF
cdr3_nt: TGTGCCAGCGACACAGGGAGTAGCTCCTACGAGCAGTACTTC

j_call: TRBJ2-6
v_call: TRBV28
clone_size: .
d_call: TRBD1
cdr3_aa: CASSGPGQVLSGANVLTF
cdr3_nt: TGTGCCAGCAGTGGACCGGGACAGGTTCTCTCTGGGGCCAACGTCCTGACTTTC

j_call: TRBJ1-1
v_call: TRBV27
clone_size: .
d_call: TRBD1
cdr3_aa: CASSSDRGRAMNTEAFF
cdr3_nt: TGTGCCAGCAGTTCGGACAGGGGGCGTGCCATGAACACTGAAGCTTTCTTT

j_call: TRBJ2-3
v_call: TRBV13
clone_size: .
d_call: TRBD2
cdr3_aa: CASSGGLAGGYTSTDTQYF
cdr3_nt: TGTGCCAGCAGCGGGGGACTAGCGGGAGGATATACTAGCACAGATACGCAGTATTTT

j_call: TRBJ1-1
v_call: TRBV19
clone_size: once
d_call: .
cdr3_aa: CASSINSLNTEAFF
cdr3_nt: TGTGCCAGTAGTATCAACAGCCTGAACACTGAAGCTTTCTTT

j_call: TRBJ2-2
v_call: TRBV19
clone_size: .
d_call: .
cdr3_aa: CASSTRTGELFF
cdr3_nt: TGTGCCAGTAGTACCCGGACCGGGGAGCTGTTTTTT

j_call: TRBJ1-2
v_call: TRBV18
clone_size: .
d_call: TRBD1
cdr3_aa: CASSPGTGPGGYTF
cdr3_nt: TGTGCCAGCTCACCAGGGACAGGGCCTGGGGGCTACACCTTC

j_call: TRBJ2-1
v_call: TRBV6-5
clone_size: .
d_call: TRBD1
cdr3_aa: CASSYGTGYNEQFF
cdr3_nt: TGTGCCAGCAGTTACGGGACAGGCTACAATGAGCAGTTCTTC

j_call: TRBJ1-1
v_call: TRBV7-9
clone_size: once
d_call: TRBD1
cdr3_aa: CASSSMTGGAPIFTEAFF
cdr3_nt: TGTGCCAGCAGCTCTATGACAGGGGGCGCACCAATTTTCACTGAAGCTTTCTTT

j_call: TRBJ1-4
v_call: TRBV18
clone_size: .
d_call: .
cdr3_aa: CASSPRPEELFF
cdr3_nt: TGTGCCAGCTCACCGCGCCCCGAAGAACTGTTTTTT

j_call: TRBJ1-3
v_call: TRBV5-1
clone_size: .
d_call: TRBD1
cdr3_aa: CASSRDRGGNTIYF
cdr3_nt: TGCGCCAGCAGCCGGGACAGGGGTGGAAACACCATATATTTT

j_call: TRBJ2-1
v_call: TRBV19
clone_size: once
d_call: .
cdr3_aa: CASSIVLGRSYNEQFF
cdr3_nt: TGTGCCAGTAGTATCGTCCTCGGTCGATCCTACAATGAGCAGTTCTTC

j_call: TRBJ2-1
v_call: TRBV29-1
clone_size: .
d_call: .
cdr3_aa: CSVEVRGSYNEQFF
cdr3_nt: TGCAGCGTTGAAGTAAGGGGGTCCTACAATGAGCAGTTCTTC

j_call: TRBJ2-1
v_call: TRBV28
clone_size: .
d_call: TRBD1
cdr3_aa: CASSRAWTGDNEQFF
cdr3_nt: TGTGCCAGCAGCCGGGCGTGGACAGGGGACAATGAGCAGTTCTTC

j_call: TRBJ2-7
v_call: TRBV5-1
clone_size: .
d_call: TRBD1
cdr3_aa: CASSSTGGEQYF
cdr3_nt: TGCGCCAGCAGCTCGACAGGGGGCGAGCAGTACTTC

j_call: TRBJ1-5
v_call: TRBV7-9
clone_size: .
d_call: TRBD1
cdr3_aa: CASSLDRGAGNQPQHF
cdr3_nt: TGTGCCAGCAGCTTGGACAGGGGAGCGGGCAATCAGCCCCAGCATTTT

j_call: TRBJ1-2
v_call: TRBV6-1
clone_size: few
d_call: .
cdr3_aa: CASSDRVMGYGYTF
cdr3_nt: TGTGCCAGCAGTGACAGGGTTATGGGCTATGGCTACACCTTC

j_call: TRBJ2-4
v_call: TRBV3-1/TRBV3-2
clone_size: .
d_call: .
cdr3_aa: CASNLRTYPPRLAKNIQYF
cdr3_nt: TGTGCCAGCAACTTACGGACTTACCCTCCTCGACTAGCCAAAAACATTCAGTACTTC

j_call: TRBJ2-2
v_call: TRBV5-4
clone_size: .
d_call: .
cdr3_aa: CASSLEPGLNTGELFF
cdr3_nt: TGTGCCAGCAGCTTGGAACCAGGGCTGAACACCGGGGAGCTGTTTTTT

j_call: TRBJ2-2
v_call: TRBV18
clone_size: .
d_call: TRBD1
cdr3_aa: CASSPGQGNTGELFF
cdr3_nt: TGTGCCAGCTCACCAGGACAGGGAAACACCGGGGAGCTGTTTTTT

j_call: TRBJ1-2
v_call: TRBV6-1
clone_size: .
d_call: .
cdr3_aa: CASSEEGANYGYTF
cdr3_nt: TGTGCCAGCAGTGAAGAGGGAGCTAACTATGGCTACACCTTC

j_call: TRBJ1-2
v_call: TRBV6-2/TRBV6-3
clone_size: .
d_call: .
cdr3_aa: CASSSAGRQNGYTF
cdr3_nt: TGTGCCAGCAGTTCGGCAGGGAGGCAGAATGGCTACACCTTC

j_call: TRBJ1-2
v_call: TRBV5-1
clone_size: .
d_call: TRBD1
cdr3_aa: CASSSRQGGSLHGYTF
cdr3_nt: TGCGCCAGCAGCTCCCGACAGGGGGGATCCCTTCATGGCTACACCTTC

j_call: TRBJ2-1
v_call: TRBV5-1
clone_size: .
d_call: TRBD1
cdr3_aa: CASSPLGTGGVNEQFF
cdr3_nt: TGCGCCAGCAGCCCTCTCGGGACAGGGGGCGTCAATGAGCAGTTCTTC

j_call: TRBJ2-7
v_call: TRBV3-1/TRBV3-2
clone_size: .
d_call: .
cdr3_aa: CASSQGLNARPSYEQYF
cdr3_nt: TGTGCCAGCAGCCAGGGACTTAACGCTCGCCCCTCCTACGAGCAGTACTTC

j_call: TRBJ2-7
v_call: TRBV28
clone_size: .
d_call: TRBD1
cdr3_aa: CASSSYAPPDRADEQYF
cdr3_nt: TGTGCCAGCAGTTCATATGCGCCCCCTGACAGGGCGGACGAGCAGTACTTC

j_call: TRBJ2-2
v_call: TRBV12-3/TRBV12-4
clone_size: .
d_call: .
cdr3_aa: CASRMEQTGELFF
cdr3_nt: TGTGCCAGCAGGATGGAGCAGACCGGGGAGCTGTTTTTT

j_call: TRBJ2-7
v_call: TRBV5-4
clone_size: .
d_call: TRBD1
cdr3_aa: CASSQRDRAEQYF
cdr3_nt: TGTGCCAGCAGCCAACGGGACAGAGCCGAGCAGTACTTC

j_call: TRBJ1-5
v_call: TRBV6-6
clone_size: few
d_call: .
cdr3_aa: CASSYEKQPQHF
cdr3_nt: TGTGCCAGCAGTTACGAGAAACAGCCCCAGCATTTT

j_call: TRBJ1-6
v_call: TRBV6-5
clone_size: .
d_call: TRBD1
cdr3_aa: CASSYDRENSPLHF
cdr3_nt: TGTGCCAGCAGTTATGACAGGGAAAATTCACCCCTCCACTTT

j_call: TRBJ1-1
v_call: TRBV12-5
clone_size: .
d_call: TRBD1
cdr3_aa: CASGFPRTGGITEAFF
cdr3_nt: TGTGCTAGTGGTTTCCCCCGGACAGGGGGGATCACTGAAGCTTTCTTT

j_call: TRBJ1-2
v_call: TRBV11-2
clone_size: .
d_call: .
cdr3_aa: CASRVTSQGGYGYTF
cdr3_nt: TGTGCCAGCCGCGTTACCAGCCAAGGCGGCTATGGCTACACCTTC

j_call: TRBJ2-2
v_call: TRBV7-3
clone_size: few
d_call: .
cdr3_aa: CASSSGLNTGELFF
cdr3_nt: TGTGCCAGCAGCTCCGGACTGAACACCGGGGAGCTGTTTTTT

j_call: TRBJ2-7
v_call: TRBV9
clone_size: .
d_call: TRBD2
cdr3_aa: CASSVGLAETYEQYF
cdr3_nt: TGTGCCAGCAGCGTAGGACTAGCGGAGACCTACGAGCAGTACTTC

j_call: TRBJ1-3
v_call: TRBV10-3
clone_size: .
d_call: .
cdr3_aa: CAISERGRPGNTIYF
cdr3_nt: TGTGCCATCAGTGAGAGGGGCAGACCTGGAAACACCATATATTTT

j_call: TRBJ1-3
v_call: TRBV19
clone_size: .
d_call: TRBD1
cdr3_aa: CASSNSGTGGSVGTIYF
cdr3_nt: TGTGCCAGTAGTAACTCCGGGACAGGGGGATCGGTGGGCACCATATATTTT

j_call: TRBJ1-2
v_call: TRBV15
clone_size: .
d_call: .
cdr3_aa: CATSRDGQNYGYTF
cdr3_nt: TGTGCCACCAGCAGAGATGGCCAGAACTATGGCTACACCTTC

j_call: TRBJ1-5
v_call: TRBV7-8
clone_size: .
d_call: .
cdr3_aa: CASSLDTVNQPQHF
cdr3_nt: TGTGCCAGCAGCTTAGACACCGTTAATCAGCCCCAGCATTTT

j_call: TRBJ1-5
v_call: TRBV2
clone_size: .
d_call: .
cdr3_aa: CASSDSSNQPQHF
cdr3_nt: TGTGCCAGCAGTGACAGTAGCAATCAGCCCCAGCATTTT

j_call: TRBJ1-5
v_call: TRBV27
clone_size: few
d_call: .
cdr3_aa: CASSFGRGNQPQHF
cdr3_nt: TGTGCCAGCAGTTTTGGGAGGGGCAATCAGCCCCAGCATTTT